Each of the 19 T cell receptor beta chains below was sequenced from the same sample in a study of shared clonotypes between healthy human individuals. Sequencing used immunoSEQ multiplex PCR; TCRdb keeps in-frame clones, though not all of them. The sample comprises about 1.5 million clones, roughly 96% of which are singletons, and more than 0.9% rests with the top ten. Sequenced material: naive CD4+ T cells sorted from blood. Subset indicated: CD45RA+ positively selected. Receptors originate from a man aged 25 to 40 in good health.

J is TRBJ2-2 and V is TRBV30, with TRBD2 matching over 9 bases. Per the germline V gene, CDR1 is GTSNPN and CDR2 is SVGIG (reference sequence). Trimming cost V 5 bases and J 6 bases; bases outside gene matches: 10. CDR3 length: 15 amino acids. CDR3 in amino acids: CAWHRAGGGPGELFF. The CDR3 region has the DNA TGTGCCTGGCACAGGGCGGGAGGGGGCCCCGGGGAGCTGTTTTTT.

The genes are TRBV27 and TRBJ2-5, with TRBD2 identical over 10 bases. The CDR3 length is 16 residues. Germline loops: CDR1 MNHEY, CDR2 SMNVEV (reference sequence). Losses at the gene ends were 5 bases for V and 2 bases for J; bases not matched to a gene: 8. CDR3 sequence: CASSRRTSGPQETQYF. CDR3 sequence (DNA): TGTGCCAGCAGTCGCCGGACTAGCGGTCCTCAAGAGACCCAGTACTTC.

The V call is TRBV27, the J call TRBJ2-1; D is uncertain. The germline CDR1 and CDR2 sequences are MNHEY and SMNVEV (reference sequence). Trimming stripped 3 bases from V and 0 bases from J, with 6 bases between. CDR3 length: 14 amino acids. CDR3 loop: CASSFPSSYNEQFF. CDR3 sequence (DNA): TGTGCCAGCAGTTTCCCGAGCTCCTACAATGAGCAGTTCTTC.

The V gene is TRBV28, the J gene TRBJ2-3; D is ambiguous. The CDR3 runs 13 residues. Per the germline V gene, CDR1 is MDHEN and CDR2 is SYDVKM. The V end was cut by 6 bases, the J end by 3 bases, with 10 bases between. CDR3 in amino acids: CASSLRPTDTQYF. The DNA for the CDR3 is TGTGCCAGCAGCCTTCGGCCGACAGATACGCAGTATTTT.

The genes are TRBV5-5 and TRBJ1-5; D gene ambiguous. The CDR3 is 14 residues long. The V gene's germline CDR1 is SGHKS and CDR2 YYEKEE (reference sequence). V lost 4 bases, J lost 0 bases, and 8 bases lay in between. CDR3 coding DNA: TGTGCCAGCAGCCCTGATACTAGCAATCAGCCCCAGCATTTT. This gives the protein CASSPDTSNQPQHF.

V is TRBV7-7 and J is TRBJ2-5; no clear D. The V gene lost 2 bases and the J gene lost 5 bases, with 12 bases spanning the gap. Germline CDR1 SSHAT, CDR2 FNYEAQ (reference sequence). The CDR3 consists of 14 residues. The DNA for the CDR3 is TGTGCCAGCAGCTTATTAAGGGCAGAGGAGACCCAGTACTTC. Translating gives CASSLLRAEETQYF. The full variable domain, with the rest looked up from reference TRBV7-7 and TRBJ2-5, is GAGVSQSPRYKVTKRGQDVTLRCDPISSHATLYWYQQALGQGPEFLTYFNYEAQPDKSGLPSDRFSAERPEGSISTLTIQRTEQRDSAMYRCASSLLRAEETQYFGPGTRLLVL.

This rearrangement joins TRBV28 to TRBJ2-7; D is tentatively TRBD1 or TRBD2 (5 bases each). V dropped 5 bases and J dropped 1 base, with 15 bases sitting between them. The CDR3 length is 15 residues. In germline, CDR1 is MDHEN, CDR2 SYDVKM. CDR3 DNA: TGTGCCAGCAGTGGACCGGGACCCCTTTCCTACGAGCAGTACTTC. Encoded protein: CASSGPGPLSYEQYF.

V usage is TRBV19 and J usage is TRBJ2-2, with D perhaps being TRBD1 or TRBD2 (5 bases each). The V end was cut by 3 bases, the J end by 5 bases, with 10 bases between. Germline-derived CDR1 and CDR2 are LNHDA and SQIVND (reference sequence). This CDR3 has 14 amino acids. The CDR3 DNA follows: TGTGCCAGTAGTATGGGGGTAGGAACCGGGGAGCTGTTTTTT. This codes for CASSMGVGTGELFF.

The chain recombines TRBV6-5 with TRBJ1-1, with TRBD1 matching 8 bases. CDR3 length: 16 amino acids. CDR1 MNHEY and CDR2 SVGAGI come from the germline V gene. Trimming took 1 base from V and 1 from J; bases not matched to a gene: 5. Here the CDR3 DNA reads TGTGCCAGCAGTTACTTATGGACAGGGAGGAACACTGAAGCTTTCTTT. Amino acids: CASSYLWTGRNTEAFF.

The chain carries TRBV6-6 and TRBJ2-7; tentative D call: TRBD2 (6 bases). V was shortened by 6 bases and J by 4 bases, with 7 bases between the two germline ends. The CDR3 runs to 11 residues. Germline CDR1 MNHNY, CDR2 SVGAGI (reference sequence). The CDR3 nucleotides are TGTGCCAGCAGCGGGGGATACGAGCAGTACTTC. Its translation is CASSGGYEQYF.

This chain's CDR3 is CASSETGSGSYEQYF. The CDR3 DNA follows: TGCGCCAGCAGTGAGACAGGGAGTGGGTCCTACGAGCAGTACTTC. The chain links TRBV10-1 to TRBJ2-7, with D possibly being TRBD1 (6 bases). Germline CDR1 is WNHNN and CDR2 is SYGVQD (reference sequence). Trimming stripped 2 bases from V and 1 base from J, with 12 bases between. CDR3 length equals 15 residues.

The J gene is TRBJ2-1, the V gene TRBV2; the D gene is possibly TRBD2 (6 bases). The CDR3 extends over 11 amino acids. Germline V gene data show CDR1 as SNHLY and CDR2 as FYNNEI. Deletions cut 8 bases from V and 4 bases from J, with 6 bases between. Here the CDR3 DNA reads TGTGCCAGCGGGGGGTACAATGAGCAGTTCTTC. Translation: CASGGYNEQFF. Complete variable domain (other parts from reference TRBV2 and TRBJ2-1): EPEVTQTPSHQVTQMGQEVILRCVPISNHLYFYWYRQILGQKVEFLVSFYNNEISEKSEIFDDQFSVERPDGSNFTLKIRSTKLEDSAMYFCASGGYNEQFFGPGTRLTVL.

On this clone: Other nucleotide sequences from this sample produce the same CDR3. The chain joins TRBV9 to TRBJ1-1; a possible D gene is TRBD1 (6 bases). Germline V lookup: CDR1 SGDLS, CDR2 YYNGEE. This CDR3 comprises 14 residues. The germline V and J ends were trimmed by 1 base and 2 bases, with 9 bases remaining between them. CDR3 amino acids: CASSVMTGNTEAFF. The CDR3 bases are TGTGCCAGCAGCGTAATGACAGGAAACACTGAAGCTTTCTTT.

The chain employs TRBV7-6 and TRBJ1-4; D is uncertain. The V gene lost 4 bases and the J gene lost 12 bases, with 24 bases spanning the gap. Germline values: CDR1 SGHVS, CDR2 FNYEAQ. This CDR3 has 16 residues. CDR3 amino acids: CASSSMWTRGKVQLFF. In DNA form, the CDR3 reads TGTGCCAGCAGCTCTATGTGGACGCGGGGAAAGGTGCAACTGTTTTTT.

V gene TRBV7-3 combines with J gene TRBJ2-2, with D unresolved. The CDR3 totals 16 residues. Germline V gives CDR1 SGHTA, CDR2 FQGTGA. V shed 2 bases and J shed 0 bases, with 10 bases lying between them. The DNA for the CDR3 is TGTGCCAGCAGCTTATTAGTAGGTCCGAACACCGGGGAGCTGTTTTTT. Translated, it gives CASSLLVGPNTGELFF.

This chain joins TRBV2 and TRBJ1-5, with a tentative D call TRBD1 (6 bases). CDR1 SNHLY and CDR2 FYNNEI come from the germline V gene. The CDR3 sequence is 18 residues long. V gave up 4 bases and J gave up 5 bases, with 24 bases separating them. The CDR3 region has the DNA TGTGCCAGCAGTGTAGGTCGCCGGCTCGGAGGGGGGTATCAGCCCCAGCATTTT. Translation gives CASSVGRRLGGGYQPQHF.

This clone was recorded once. This chain joins TRBV6-1 and TRBJ1-1, with 8 bases lining up with TRBD1. With 5 bases clipped from V and 7 bases from J, the junction kept 9 bases outside the gene matches. Looked up from germline, CDR1 is MNHNS and CDR2 is SASEGT. This CDR3 is 14 amino acids long. This chain's CDR3 is CASSWTGLKGEAFF. The CDR3 region has the DNA TGTGCCAGCAGTTGGACAGGGTTGAAAGGTGAAGCTTTCTTT.

V usage is TRBV5-6 and J usage is TRBJ2-2; no firm D call. The CDR3 runs 16 residues. From germline, CDR1 is SGHDT and CDR2 YYEEEE. Trimming removed 2 bases at V and 4 bases at J, with 15 bases between. The CDR3 protein is CASSFATQLRTGELFF. CDR3 bases: TGTGCCAGCAGCTTCGCTACTCAGCTCCGCACCGGGGAGCTGTTTTTT.

The chain is built from TRBV29-1 and TRBJ2-1; 9 nucleotides align to TRBD1. The ends lost 5 bases at V and 4 bases at J; junction bases unmatched: 9. CDR1 is SQVTM and CDR2 is ANQGSEA in the germline V gene. CDR3 length: 15 amino acids. The CDR3 region is CSVQIGDRAYNEQFF. DNA of the CDR3: TGCAGCGTTCAGATAGGGGACAGGGCGTACAATGAGCAGTTCTTC.